The sequence of this TCR beta chain was determined in a study of OX40 agonist ivuxolimab in advanced cancers. Clones were read by immunoSEQ multiplex PCR, and TCRdb kept only the in-frame ones, dropping some. This sample carries around 80,000 clones, 88% of them seen once, and the ten largest clones take more than 0.6%. In germline, CDR1 is LNHDA, CDR2 SQIVND (reference sequence). The CDR3 runs to 17 residues. Trimming pared 4 bases from V and 3 bases from J, leaving 18 bases between. This clonotype was sampled from an adult with an advanced solid tumor such as melanoma, head and neck, liver or kidney cancer. The sequenced sample was CD4+ or CD8+ T cells sorted from blood, obtained in a trial of the OX40 agonist ivuxolimab. The rearrangement uses TRBV19 and TRBJ1-4; the D gene is possibly TRBD1 (6 bases). Written as DNA, the CDR3 is TGTGCCAGTAGTAGGATTACGACAGGCGGGGCTAATGAAAAACTGTTTTTT. Protein sequence: CASSRITTGGANEKLFF.